One and the same sample provided the 26 T cell receptor beta chains below, sequenced in a study of T-cell reconstitution after alpha-beta-depleted transplantation in children. Unique molecular identifiers were built into the TCRbeta library. Each CDR3 protein gets one entry after TCRdb re-called the PCR reads with MiXCR. The table has about 200,000 distinct CDR3 sequences, just under 6.5% seen once. The specimen comprised PBMCs, sampled before TCRalphabeta/CD19-depleted stem cell transplant. These receptors came from a girl under three years old with combined immunodeficiency, due to receive a stem cell transplant.

This clonotype was seen many times. The DNA is left out, because the CDR3 cannot be placed on it with certainty; the CDR3 is given as TCRdb lists it. The rearrangement joins TRBV19 to TRBJ1-5; the table's D call, TRBD1, has no DNA check behind it. The CDR3 has 15 residues if both end residues are counted. Germline V gives CDR1 LNHDA, CDR2 SQIVND (reference sequence). This CDR3 reads CASSTSGQTNQPQHF.

This clonotype appeared many times. The chain is built from TRBV4-1 and TRBJ2-5, with D perhaps matching TRBD1 (6 bases). Germline assignment: CDR1 MGHRA and CDR2 YSYEKL. V lost 1 base to trimming and J lost 2 bases, with 11 bases between them. CDR3 length: 15 amino acids. CDR3 nucleotide sequence: TGCGCCAGCAGCCAAGTATGGACAGATCAAGAGACCCAGTACTTC. This encodes CASSQVWTDQETQYF.

The chain recombines TRBV7-8 with TRBJ2-1; D remains unclear. V lost 2 bases to trimming and J lost 7 bases, with 12 bases between them. Per germline, CDR1 SGHVS and CDR2 FQNEAQ. This CDR3 is built from 14 residues. The CDR3 loop reads CASSLPVFGNEQFF. The CDR3 region has the DNA TGTGCCAGCAGCTTACCGGTGTTTGGGAATGAGCAGTTCTTC.

This clonotype was observed many times. The gene calls are TRBV27 and TRBJ2-1; the D gene is possibly TRBD2 (6 bases). V was shortened by 6 bases and J by 9 bases, with 21 bases between the two germline ends. The CDR3 covers 15 residues. CDR1 is MNHEY and CDR2 is SMNVEV in the germline V gene (reference sequence). The CDR3 DNA reads as TGTGCCAGCAGGGGTGGGAGGCTGGGTCATACTGAGCAGTTCTTC. Translated: CASRGGRLGHTEQFF.

The chain couples TRBV28 to TRBJ2-3, with a tentative D call TRBD1 (6 bases). V was shortened by 3 bases and J by 2 bases, with 15 bases between the two germline ends. This CDR3 is built from 16 residues. CDR1 is MDHEN and CDR2 is SYDVKM in the germline V gene. CDR3 coding DNA: TGTGCCAGCAGTTTCCTACAGGGAAGGCTCACAGATACGCAGTATTTT. Translation gives CASSFLQGRLTDTQYF.

In its sample, this clonotype was seen many times. A junction end diverges from the germline sequence, so it may reflect a read error. The CDR3 sequence is CTVRTGGLNEQFF. In DNA form, the CDR3 reads TGCACCGTTCGGACAGGGGGCTTAAATGAGCAGTTCTTC. V usage is TRBV29-1 and J usage is TRBJ2-1; 11 bases line up with TRBD1. CDR3 size: 13 residues. Germline CDR1 and CDR2: SQVTM and ANQGSEA.

This clonotype showed up just a few times. This sequence joins TRBV5-1 and TRBJ2-2; 8 bases align to TRBD2. Trimming removed 1 base from V and 2 bases from J; junction bases left unmatched: 1. The CDR3 length is 15 residues. Germline assignment: CDR1 SGHRS and CDR2 YFSETQ. Here the CDR3 reads CASSLREGNTGELFF. CDR3 bases: TGCGCCAGCAGCTTGCGGGAGGGTAACACCGGGGAGCTGTTTTTT.

This clonotype was observed many times. This chain joins TRBV20-1 and TRBJ2-1; D gene uncertain. There are 13 residues in the CDR3. The germline CDR1 and CDR2 sequences are DFQATT and SNEGSKA (reference sequence). Between the trimmed V and J ends, which lost 2 bases and 3 bases, there was a span of 8 bases. This chain's CDR3 is CSARNGFYNEQFF. The CDR3 DNA follows: TGCAGTGCTAGAAACGGATTCTACAATGAGCAGTTCTTC.

This clonotype was seen ten or more times. The chain couples TRBV7-9 to TRBJ2-3; D not certain. The CDR3 spans 11 residues. Germline V gives CDR1 SEHNR, CDR2 FQNEAQ (reference sequence). With 5 bases removed from V and 6 bases from J, the gap between germline ends came to 6 bases. The CDR3 loop reads CASSPLDTQYF. CDR3 DNA: TGTGCCAGCAGCCCCTTGGATACGCAGTATTTT. Looking up the rest from reference TRBV7-9 and TRBJ2-3 gives the full variable domain: DTGVSQNPRHKITKRGQNVTFRCDPISEHNRLYWYRQTLGQGPEFLTYFQNEAQLEKSRLLSDRFSAERPKGSFSTLEIQRTEQGDSAMYLCASSPLDTQYFGPGTRLTVL.

The chain carries TRBV6-2 or TRBV6-3 and TRBJ1-1; TRBD1 might be the D (6 bases). The CDR3 extends over 15 amino acids. Germline V gene data show CDR1 as MNHEY and CDR2 as SVGEGT. V gave up 0 bases and J gave up 1 base, with 9 bases separating them. CDR3: CASSYSLDRNTEAFF. In DNA, the CDR3 is TGTGCCAGCAGTTACTCCTTGGACAGGAACACTGAAGCTTTCTTT.

This clonotype showed up many times. In DNA, the CDR3 is TGTGCCAGCAGCGGGGCGGAGCAGTTCTTC. It encodes CASSGAEQFF. V gene TRBV9 combines with J gene TRBJ2-1; D remains unclear. Deletions cut 3 bases from V and 10 bases from J, with 5 bases between. CDR1 is SGDLS, CDR2 YYNGEE, per germline. This CDR3 comprises 10 residues.

This sequence joins TRBV19 and TRBJ2-7, with TRBD2 as a possible D gene (6 bases). V was cut by 8 bases and J by 4 bases, with 42 bases left in between. From germline, CDR1 is LNHDA and CDR2 SQIVND (reference sequence). CDR3 length: 22 amino acids. As DNA, the CDR3 is TGTGCCAGTTCGTCCGGGACTCCCCGCCTTTTTAATCGTGTAACGAAAGTTTACGAGCAGTACTTC. It codes for CASSSGTPRLFNRVTKVYEQYF.

The sample holds many counts of this clonotype. The rearrangement links TRBV20-1 to TRBJ1-1, with D hard to call. Trimming removed 5 bases at V and 4 bases at J, with 14 bases between. The CDR3 covers 13 residues. Germline V CDR1 and CDR2: DFQATT, SNEGSKA (reference sequence). The CDR3 region has the DNA TGCAGTGCTCCCGGGCGCAGGATCACTGAAGCTTTCTTT. Amino acid sequence: CSAPGRRITEAFF.

This clonotype occurred many times. V is TRBV29-1 and J is TRBJ1-4; no firm D call. Trimming removed 3 bases from V and 6 bases from J, with 14 bases in between. Germline V lookup: CDR1 SQVTM, CDR2 ANQGSEA. The CDR3 totals 14 residues. CDR3 amino acids: CSVDSGDWDEKLFF. CDR3 coding DNA: TGCAGCGTTGACTCTGGGGATTGGGATGAAAAACTGTTTTTT.

The rearrangement joins TRBV19 to TRBJ1-1; D gene uncertain. This CDR3 has 12 residues. Germline V gives CDR1 LNHDA, CDR2 SQIVND (reference sequence). V lost 4 bases and J lost 3, with 6 bases in between. CDR3 in DNA: TGTGCCAGTAGTAGAGGACACACTGAAGCTTTCTTT. Translation: CASSRGHTEAFF.

This clonotype was observed at least ten times. The gene calls are TRBV29-1 and TRBJ1-5, with D possibly matching TRBD1 (6 bases). The germline V gene has CDR1 SQVTM and CDR2 ANQGSEA. V was shortened by 5 bases and J by 6 bases, with 17 bases between the two germline ends. The CDR3 length is 14 residues. CDR3 loop: CSVSQGGRGQPQHF. Here the CDR3 DNA reads TGCAGCGTTTCACAGGGCGGAAGGGGTCAGCCCCAGCATTTT.

This clonotype was picked up one time. Possible read error: a much larger clone is one base away. This chain connects TRBV20-1 to TRBJ2-1, with TRBD2 identical over 8 bases. The germline CDR1 and CDR2 sequences are DFQATT and SNEGSKA (reference sequence). The CDR3 length is 15 residues. The CDR3 protein is CSASFGSGGVHEEFF. CDR3 bases: TGCAGTGCTAGTTTCGGGAGCGGGGGTGTACATGAGGAGTTCTTC.

This clonotype has a count of ten or more. The rearrangement links TRBV20-1 to TRBJ2-5; D is unresolved. The CDR3 totals 15 residues. V lost 0 bases, J lost 0 bases, and 11 bases lay in between. Germline values: CDR1 DFQATT, CDR2 SNEGSKA (reference sequence). Written as DNA, the CDR3 is TGCAGTGCTAGAGATCTTAGGCCGTACCAAGAGACCCAGTACTTC. Protein sequence: CSARDLRPYQETQYF.

This clonotype was found a few times. This chain joins TRBV6-1 and TRBJ2-5; 9 bases match TRBD1. This CDR3 contains 14 residues. In germline, CDR1 is MNHNS, CDR2 SASEGT. V lost 5 bases to trimming and J lost 4 bases; unmatched junction nucleotides: 5. The CDR3 reads CASSRRDRAETQYF. The CDR3 DNA follows: TGTGCCAGCAGTCGCCGGGACAGGGCAGAGACCCAGTACTTC.

This clonotype was found many times. The chain is built from TRBV18 and TRBJ2-5, with no clear D. Germline CDR1 reads KGHSH; CDR2 reads LQKENI. V lost 7 bases to trimming and J lost 1 base, with 4 bases between them. This CDR3 has 11 amino acids. CDR3 sequence (DNA): TGTGCCAGCTTAATCCAAGAGACCCAGTACTTC. Translation: CASLIQETQYF.

This clonotype was observed many times. The V call is TRBV20-1, the J call TRBJ2-7; the match to TRBD1 covers 8 bases. This CDR3 is 16 amino acids long. Trimming removed 0 bases from V and 0 bases from J; junction bases left unmatched: 7. Germline V gene lookup returns CDR1 DFQATT and CDR2 SNEGSKA (reference sequence). CDR3 in DNA: TGCAGTGCTAGAGATCAGGGGGCCCTTTTCTCCTACGAGCAGTACTTC. Protein: CSARDQGALFSYEQYF.

This clonotype was seen a few times. This chain connects TRBV12-3 or TRBV12-4 to TRBJ2-7, with D possibly matching TRBD1 (6 bases). Trimming removed 5 bases from V and 5 bases from J, with 16 bases in between. This CDR3 is built from 14 residues. CDR3 protein: CASSPQDSPHEQYF. The CDR3 DNA is TGTGCCAGCAGTCCGCAGGACAGTCCCCACGAGCAGTACTTC.

This clonotype appeared many times. V and J are TRBV27 and TRBJ2-1; TRBD2 agrees at 8 bases. Germline values: CDR1 MNHEY, CDR2 SMNVEV (reference sequence). Unmatched junction bases numbered 13, after V lost 7 bases and J lost 5 bases. The CDR3 is made up of 16 amino acids. The DNA for the CDR3 is TGTGCCAGCATTCCCCCCCCGGGGGGGCCAAACAATGAGCAGTTCTTC. Amino acid sequence: CASIPPPGGPNNEQFF.

Ten or more counts support this clonotype. This chain joins TRBV7-8 and TRBJ2-3; D is undetermined. The CDR3 loop spans 13 amino acids. The V gene's germline CDR1 is SGHVS and CDR2 FQNEAQ. The V and J ends lost 5 bases and 12 bases respectively, with 18 bases between them. CDR3 DNA: TGTGCCAGCAGCCCGCCGGCCACCACTATTCAGTATTTT. Protein: CASSPPATTIQYF.

About this clonotype itself: Because it lacks the conserved phenylalanine or tryptophan at the end, this CDR3 is likely a read error. The V and J genes are TRBV7-8 and TRBJ1-4; tentatively, D is TRBD1 (6 bases). This CDR3 comprises 15 residues. V was pared by 5 bases and J by 4 bases, with 14 bases between. Germline V CDR1 and CDR2: SGHVS, FQNEAQ. The CDR3 protein is CASSRSGEDNEKLFC. The CDR3 DNA is TGTGCCAGCAGCCGATCAGGGGAGGATAATGAAAAACTGTTTTGT.

This chain joins TRBV15 and TRBJ1-2; D gene uncertain. The germline V gene has CDR1 LNHNV and CDR2 YYDKDF (reference sequence). Trimming pared 5 bases from V and 6 bases from J, leaving 13 bases between. This CDR3 contains 13 residues. The CDR3 loop is CATSRIRSDGYTF. In nucleotides, the CDR3 is TGTGCCACCAGCCGGATCCGCTCCGATGGCTACACCTTC. The entire variable domain, with the rest obtained from reference TRBV15 and TRBJ1-2, is as follows: DAMVIQNPRYQVTQFGKPVTLSCSQTLNHNVMYWYQQKSSQAPKLLFHYYDKDFNNEADTPDNFQSRRPNTSFCFLDIRSPGLGDTAMYLCATSRIRSDGYTFGSGTRLTVV.